This TCR beta chain was sequenced for a study of blood T cells in healthy people across ages. Study results and caveats: Reliance upon unsorted PBMCs precluded definitive naive versus antigen-experienced comparison. Age showed a roughly linear inverse relationship with TCR beta diversity per million T cells.

The second PCR ran roughly 6 to 11 cycles with a sample-barcoded 5' primer and J-beta primers. TCRdb re-derived calls from the 5' RACE reads in MiXCR, one entry per CDR3 protein. The sample yields fewer than 900,000 distinct CDR3 sequences, roughly 43% seen once. Turning to this clonotype: What it binds is not known.

The sequenced sample consisted of blood. This sequence was found in a woman aged 55 to 70 in good health.

Here the CDR3 reads CASADRGEPQETQYF. CDR3 DNA sequence: TGTGCTAGTGCTGACCGAGGGGAACCCCAAGAGACCCAGTACTTC. The V call is TRBV12-5, the J call TRBJ2-5; D tentatively fits TRBD1 or TRBD2 (5 bases each). The CDR3 is made up of 15 amino acids. The germline CDR1 and CDR2 sequences are LGHNT and FRNRAP. Trimming removed 7 bases at V and 1 base at J, with 16 bases between.